This TCR beta chain was sequenced in a study of blood T cell repertoires in COVID-19. Unmatched junction bases numbered 10, after V lost 5 bases and J lost 4 bases. This CDR3 has 15 residues. The germline V gene has CDR1 LNHDA and CDR2 SQIVND (reference sequence). Assay: immunoSEQ multiplex PCR; the TCRdb copy retains only in-frame clones and omits some. The repertoire includes some 200,000 clones, roughly 79% of them detected once, and 8% to 13% sits in the top ten. Enrolment of Seattle patients took place during active infection, and they were followed longitudinally. This receptor was identified in a woman in her 40s with COVID-19, enrolled during active disease. Sequenced sample: peripheral blood. The chain has TRBV19 and TRBJ2-7; TRBD1 matches 8 bases. The CDR3 DNA reads TGTGCCAGTAGTGCCGGACAGGGAGGTATTTACGAGCAGTACTTC. This gives the protein CASSAGQGGIYEQYF.